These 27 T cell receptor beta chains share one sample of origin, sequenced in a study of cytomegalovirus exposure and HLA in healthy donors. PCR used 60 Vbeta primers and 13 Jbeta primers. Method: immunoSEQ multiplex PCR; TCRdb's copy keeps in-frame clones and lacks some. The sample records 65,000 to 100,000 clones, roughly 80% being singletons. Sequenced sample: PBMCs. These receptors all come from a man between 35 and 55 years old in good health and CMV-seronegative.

DNA for the CDR3: TGTGCCAGCACCTCACTAGCGGGGTTGGGGGAGCAGTACTTC. Protein sequence: CASTSLAGLGEQYF. V usage is TRBV6-5 and J usage is TRBJ2-7; 10 bases agree with TRBD2. Germline-derived CDR1 and CDR2 are MNHEY and SVGAGI. The V and J ends lost 7 bases and 7 bases, in that order; junction bases with no gene match: 10. CDR3 size: 14 residues.

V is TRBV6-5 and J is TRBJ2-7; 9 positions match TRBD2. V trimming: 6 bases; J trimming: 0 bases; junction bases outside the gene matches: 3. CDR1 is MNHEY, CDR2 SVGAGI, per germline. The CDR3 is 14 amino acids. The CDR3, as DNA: TGTGCCAGCAGGAAGACTAGCGGCTCCTACGAGCAGTACTTC. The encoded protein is CASRKTSGSYEQYF.

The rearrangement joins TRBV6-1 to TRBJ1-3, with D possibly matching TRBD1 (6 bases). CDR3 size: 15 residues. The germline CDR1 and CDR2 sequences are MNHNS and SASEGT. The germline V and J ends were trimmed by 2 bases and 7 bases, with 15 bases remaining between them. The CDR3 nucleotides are TGTGCCAGCAGTGAACGGCAGCGAGGGGGTAACACCATATATTTT. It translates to CASSERQRGGNTIYF.

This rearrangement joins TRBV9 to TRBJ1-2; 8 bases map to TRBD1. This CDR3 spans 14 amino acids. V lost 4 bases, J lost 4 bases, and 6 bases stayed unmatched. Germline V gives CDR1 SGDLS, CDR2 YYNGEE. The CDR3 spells CASSSGTGTYGYTF. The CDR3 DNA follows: TGTGCCAGCAGCTCCGGGACAGGAACCTATGGCTACACCTTC.

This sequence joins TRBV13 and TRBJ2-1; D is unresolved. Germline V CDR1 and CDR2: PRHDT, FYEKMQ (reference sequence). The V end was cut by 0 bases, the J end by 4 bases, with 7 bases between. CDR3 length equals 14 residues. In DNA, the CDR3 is TGTGCCAGCAGCTTAGGGAGCGATTACAATGAGCAGTTCTTC. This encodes CASSLGSDYNEQFF.

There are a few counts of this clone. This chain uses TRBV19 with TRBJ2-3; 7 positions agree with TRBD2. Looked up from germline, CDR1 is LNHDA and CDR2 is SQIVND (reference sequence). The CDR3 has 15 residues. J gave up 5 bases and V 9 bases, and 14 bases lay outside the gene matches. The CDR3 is CASRDRPGGRDTQYF. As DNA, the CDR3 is TGTGCCAGCCGTGATCGGCCGGGCGGGAGAGATACGCAGTATTTT.

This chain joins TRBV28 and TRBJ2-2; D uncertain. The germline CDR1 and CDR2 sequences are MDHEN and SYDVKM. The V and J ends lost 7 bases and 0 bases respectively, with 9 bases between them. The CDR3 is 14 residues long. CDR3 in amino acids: CASKYSTNTGELFF. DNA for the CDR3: TGTGCCAGCAAGTACAGTACGAACACCGGGGAGCTGTTTTTT.

The chain's CDR3 is CAGTGGGNTIYF. As DNA, the CDR3 is TGTGCCGGGACAGGGGGTGGAAACACCATATATTTT. The chain couples TRBV30 to TRBJ1-3, with TRBD1 identical over 11 bases. V shed 8 bases, J shed 3 bases, and the junction held 0 bases outside the gene matches. This CDR3 has 12 residues. Looked up from germline, CDR1 is GTSNPN and CDR2 is SVGIG (reference sequence).

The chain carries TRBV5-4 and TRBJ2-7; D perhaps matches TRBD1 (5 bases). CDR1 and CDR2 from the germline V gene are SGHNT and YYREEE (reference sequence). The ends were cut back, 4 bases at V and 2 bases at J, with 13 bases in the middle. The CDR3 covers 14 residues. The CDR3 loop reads CASSQGGPTYEQYF. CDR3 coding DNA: TGTGCCAGCAGCCAGGGCGGACCAACCTACGAGCAGTACTTC.

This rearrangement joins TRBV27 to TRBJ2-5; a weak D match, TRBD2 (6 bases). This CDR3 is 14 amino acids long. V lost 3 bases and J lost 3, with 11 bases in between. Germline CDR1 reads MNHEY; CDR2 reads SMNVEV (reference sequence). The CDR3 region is CASSLGLKKETQYF. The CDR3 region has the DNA TGTGCCAGCAGTTTGGGACTTAAGAAAGAGACCCAGTACTTC.

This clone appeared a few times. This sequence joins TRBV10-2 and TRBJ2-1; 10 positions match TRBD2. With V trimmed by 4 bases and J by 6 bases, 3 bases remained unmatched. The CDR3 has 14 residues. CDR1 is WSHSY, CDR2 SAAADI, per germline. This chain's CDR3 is CASSGLAGVNEQFF. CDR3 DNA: TGCGCCAGCAGTGGCCTAGCGGGAGTCAATGAGCAGTTCTTC.

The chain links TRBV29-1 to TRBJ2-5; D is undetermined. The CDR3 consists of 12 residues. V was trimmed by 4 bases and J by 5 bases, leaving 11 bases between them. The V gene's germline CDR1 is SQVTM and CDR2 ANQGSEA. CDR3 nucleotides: TGCAGCGTTGGTAGCAATTCGGAGACCCAGTACTTC. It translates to CSVGSNSETQYF.

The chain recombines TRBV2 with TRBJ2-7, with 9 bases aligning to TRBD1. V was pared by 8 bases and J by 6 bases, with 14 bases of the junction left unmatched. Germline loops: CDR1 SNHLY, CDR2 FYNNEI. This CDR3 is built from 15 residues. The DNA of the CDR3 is TGTGCCAGCGGGAGGGCAGGGACAGGGTCGTTCGAGCAGTACTTC. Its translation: CASGRAGTGSFEQYF. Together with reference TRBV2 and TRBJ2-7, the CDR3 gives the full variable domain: EPEVTQTPSHQVTQMGQEVILRCVPISNHLYFYWYRQILGQKVEFLVSFYNNEISEKSEIFDDQFSVERPDGSNFTLKIRSTKLEDSAMYFCASGRAGTGSFEQYFGPGTRLTVT.

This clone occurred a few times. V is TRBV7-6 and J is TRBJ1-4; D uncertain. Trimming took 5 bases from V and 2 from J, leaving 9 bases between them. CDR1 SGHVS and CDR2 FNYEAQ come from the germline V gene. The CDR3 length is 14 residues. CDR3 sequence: CASSLGSTNEKLFF. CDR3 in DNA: TGTGCCAGCAGCCTCGGTTCGACTAATGAAAAACTGTTTTTT.

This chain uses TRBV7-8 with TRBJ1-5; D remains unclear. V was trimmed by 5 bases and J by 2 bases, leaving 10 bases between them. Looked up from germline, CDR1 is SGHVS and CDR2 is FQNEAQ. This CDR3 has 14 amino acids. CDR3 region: CASSPRLGNQPQHF. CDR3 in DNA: TGTGCCAGCAGCCCCCGGTTAGGCAATCAGCCCCAGCATTTT.

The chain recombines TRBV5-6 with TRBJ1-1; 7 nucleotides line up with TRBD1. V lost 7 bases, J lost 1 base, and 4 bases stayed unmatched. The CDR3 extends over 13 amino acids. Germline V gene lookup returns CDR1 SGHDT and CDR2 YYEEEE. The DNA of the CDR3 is TGTGCCAGCGGCAGGACAGGGAACACTGAAGCTTTCTTT. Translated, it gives CASGRTGNTEAFF.

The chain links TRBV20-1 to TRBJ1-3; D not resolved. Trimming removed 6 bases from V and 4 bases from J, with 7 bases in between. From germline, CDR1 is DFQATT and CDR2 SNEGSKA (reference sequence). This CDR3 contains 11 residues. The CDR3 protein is CSAQLGNTIYF. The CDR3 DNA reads TGCAGTGCCCAACTAGGAAACACCATATATTTT.

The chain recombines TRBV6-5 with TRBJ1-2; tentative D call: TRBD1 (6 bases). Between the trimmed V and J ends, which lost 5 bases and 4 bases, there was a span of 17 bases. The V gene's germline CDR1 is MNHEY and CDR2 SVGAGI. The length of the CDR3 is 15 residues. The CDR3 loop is CASSLRTDGVYGYTF. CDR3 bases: TGTGCCAGCAGTCTCCGGACAGATGGCGTCTATGGCTACACCTTC.

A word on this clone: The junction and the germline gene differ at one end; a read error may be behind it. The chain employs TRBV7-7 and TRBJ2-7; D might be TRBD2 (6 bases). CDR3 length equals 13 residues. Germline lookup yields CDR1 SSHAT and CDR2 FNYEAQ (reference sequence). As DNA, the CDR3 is TGTGCTAGCAGCTTAAAAGCGGGCGTCGAGCAGTACTTC. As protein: CASSLKAGVEQYF. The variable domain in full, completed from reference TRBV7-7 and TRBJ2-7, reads GAGVSQSPRYKVTKRGQDVTLRCDPISSHATLYWYQQALGQGPEFLTYFNYEAQPDKSGLPSDRFSAERPEGSISTLTIQRTEQRDSAMYRCASSLKAGVEQYFGPGTRLTVT.

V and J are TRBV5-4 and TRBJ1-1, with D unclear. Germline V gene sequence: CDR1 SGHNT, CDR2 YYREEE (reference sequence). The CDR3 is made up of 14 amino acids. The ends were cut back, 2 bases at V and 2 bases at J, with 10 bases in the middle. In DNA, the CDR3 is TGTGCCAGCAGCTTAGGAGGGAGAAACACTGAAGCTTTCTTT. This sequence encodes CASSLGGRNTEAFF.

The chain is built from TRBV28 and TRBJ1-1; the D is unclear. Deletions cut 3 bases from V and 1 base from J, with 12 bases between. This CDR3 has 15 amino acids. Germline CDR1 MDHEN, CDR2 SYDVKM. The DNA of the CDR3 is TGTGCCAGCAGTTTTGTCATCGGAGAGAACACTGAAGCTTTCTTT. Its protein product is CASSFVIGENTEAFF.

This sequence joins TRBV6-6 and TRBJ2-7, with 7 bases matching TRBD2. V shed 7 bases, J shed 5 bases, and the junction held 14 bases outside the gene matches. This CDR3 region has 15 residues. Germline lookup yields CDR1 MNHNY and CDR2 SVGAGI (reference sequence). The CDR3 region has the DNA TGTGCCAGCACTCGAGGGAGGGCCGCAGACCACGAGCAGTACTTC. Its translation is CASTRGRAADHEQYF.

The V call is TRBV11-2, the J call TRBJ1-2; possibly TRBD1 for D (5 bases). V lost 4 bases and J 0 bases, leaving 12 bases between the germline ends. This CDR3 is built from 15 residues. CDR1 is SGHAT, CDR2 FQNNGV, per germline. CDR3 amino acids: CASSSTASSNYGYTF. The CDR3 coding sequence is TGTGCCAGCAGCTCGACAGCTTCTTCTAACTATGGCTACACCTTC.

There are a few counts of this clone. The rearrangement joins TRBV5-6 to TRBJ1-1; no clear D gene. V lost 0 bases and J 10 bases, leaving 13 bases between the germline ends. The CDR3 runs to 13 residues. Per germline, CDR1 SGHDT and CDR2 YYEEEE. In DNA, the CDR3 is TGTGCCAGCAGCTTGGCCAACCGGGATCTAGCTTTCTTT. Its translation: CASSLANRDLAFF.

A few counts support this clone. The CDR3 DNA reads as TGTGCCAGCAGTGAAATGGGAACTATGACAGTCTTCAGCTCTGGAAACACCATATATTTT. Residues: CASSEMGTMTVFSSGNTIYF. The V call is TRBV2, the J call TRBJ1-3; possibly TRBD1 for D (5 bases). Germline V CDR1 and CDR2: SNHLY, FYNNEI. V was clipped by 2 bases and J by 0 bases, with 23 bases between them. The CDR3 has 20 residues.

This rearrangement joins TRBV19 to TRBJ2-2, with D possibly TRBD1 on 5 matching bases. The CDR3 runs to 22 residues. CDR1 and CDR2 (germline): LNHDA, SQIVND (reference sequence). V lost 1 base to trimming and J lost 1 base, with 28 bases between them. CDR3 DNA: TGTGCCAGTAGTATAGGGCGGTGGGGCCGGCCGAAGCAGTCGAAGAACACCGGGGAGCTGTTTTTT. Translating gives CASSIGRWGRPKQSKNTGELFF. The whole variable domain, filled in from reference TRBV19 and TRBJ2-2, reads DGGITQSPKYLFRKEGQNVTLSCEQNLNHDAMYWYRQDPGQGLRLIYYSQIVNDFQKGDIAEGYSVSREKKESFPLTVTSAQKNPTAFYLCASSIGRWGRPKQSKNTGELFFGEGSRLTVL.

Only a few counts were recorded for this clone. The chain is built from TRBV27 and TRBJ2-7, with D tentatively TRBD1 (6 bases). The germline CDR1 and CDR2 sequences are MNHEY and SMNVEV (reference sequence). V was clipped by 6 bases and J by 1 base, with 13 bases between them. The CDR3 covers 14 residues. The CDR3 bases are TGTGCCAGCAGCACAGGGTTGGGGTCCTACGAGCAGTACTTC. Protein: CASSTGLGSYEQYF.